This TCR beta chain comes out of a study of OX40 agonist ivuxolimab in advanced cancers. Clones were read by immunoSEQ multiplex PCR, and TCRdb kept only the in-frame ones, dropping some. The sample includes about 93,000 clones, approximately 89% of them seen just once. This CDR3 has 14 amino acids. CDR1 and CDR2 (germline): MNHEY, SVGAGI. Study-wide results and limits: More expanded clones were seen, on average, in CD8+ T cells than in CD4+.

A note on this clone: The antigen is undetermined.

The receptor's source is an adult with an advanced solid tumor such as melanoma, head and neck, liver or kidney cancer. This specimen consisted of CD4+ or CD8+ T cells sorted from blood, obtained in a trial of the OX40 agonist ivuxolimab. V and J are TRBV6-5 and TRBJ2-5; D perhaps matches TRBD1 (6 bases). The J call may be faulty, since TRBJ2-7 better matches the DNA end. The CDR3 loop is CASSYSDRHYEQYF. The CDR3 region has the DNA TGTGCCAGCAGTTACTCGGACAGACACTACGAGCAGTACTTC.